The clone carrying this TCR beta chain has just one count. Unique molecular identifiers featured in how the TCRbeta library was prepared. TCRdb fed the PCR reads into MiXCR, producing one record per CDR3 protein. The sample lists about 240,000 distinct CDR3 sequences; 20% to 30% were seen once. This sample was taken from a study of T-cell reconstitution after alpha-beta-depleted transplantation in children. CDR1 is SNHLY, CDR2 FYNNEI, per germline. V lost 6 bases and J lost 4; bases outside the gene matches: 4. This CDR3 has 14 amino acids. The chain couples TRBV2 to TRBJ1-4; 8 bases match TRBD1. The origin of this receptor is a girl aged 2 to 9 with Fanconi anemia, due to receive a stem cell transplant. The source material was PBMCs, sampled before TCRalphabeta/CD19-depleted stem cell transplant. CDR3 nucleotides: TGTGCCAGCAGCGCGACAGGGGATAATGAAAAACTGTTTTTT. It codes for CASSATGDNEKLFF.